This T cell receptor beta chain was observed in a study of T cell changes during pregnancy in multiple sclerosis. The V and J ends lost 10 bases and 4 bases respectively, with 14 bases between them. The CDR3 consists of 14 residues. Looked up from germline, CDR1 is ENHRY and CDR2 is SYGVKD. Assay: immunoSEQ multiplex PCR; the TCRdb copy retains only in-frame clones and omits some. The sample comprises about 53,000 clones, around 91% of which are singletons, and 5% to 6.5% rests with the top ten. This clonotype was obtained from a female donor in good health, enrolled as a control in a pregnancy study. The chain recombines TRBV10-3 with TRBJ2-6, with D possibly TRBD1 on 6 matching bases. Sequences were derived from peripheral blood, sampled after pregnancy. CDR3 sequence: CAKQGEDGANVLTF. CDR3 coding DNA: TGTGCCAAACAGGGAGAAGACGGGGCCAACGTCCTGACTTTC.